This is a list of T cell receptor beta chains from one sample in a study of cytomegalovirus exposure and HLA in healthy donors. Assay: immunoSEQ multiplex PCR; the TCRdb copy retains only in-frame clones and omits some. The sample shows nearly 65,000 clones, approximately 73% of them seen only once. The sample comprised PBMCs. All receptors come from a man aged 50-60 years in good health and CMV-seronegative. Each CDR3 is given with its conserved first and last residue. D genes are given only for firm matches. Rows may omit the clone size; those that give it use once, few, many or a size class.

TRBV5-1,-,TRBJ1-4,-,TGCGCCAGCAGCTTGGGACAGGTGACGGAAAAACTGTTTTTT,CASSLGQVTEKLFF
TRBV19,-,TRBJ2-5,-,TGTGCCAGTAGTCCTCGCGGGACCCGGGGATGGGAGACCCAGTACTTC,CASSPRGTRGWETQYF
TRBV9,few,TRBJ1-2,-,TGTGCCAGCAGCGTAGTGGGGGCAGGAGGCTACACCTTC,CASSVVGAGGYTF
TRBV6-1,-,TRBJ2-2,-,TGTGCCAGCAGTTTACAGGGATTCGGGGAGCTGTTTTTT,CASSLQGFGELFF
TRBV7-9,-,TRBJ2-2,TRBD1,TGTGCCAGCAGCCCCGGACAGGGTGGGACCGGGGAGCTGTTTTTT,CASSPGQGGTGELFF
TRBV7-2,-,TRBJ1-2,-,TGTGCCAGCAGCTTTGGGCAGGGCATCAACTATGGCTACACCTTC,CASSFGQGINYGYTF
TRBV6-4,-,TRBJ2-7,TRBD1,TGTGCCAGCAGGCCCCCCGGGACAGGGGGCGCATCGGATGGCTACGAGCAGTACTTC,CASRPPGTGGASDGYEQYF
TRBV5-1,-,TRBJ2-7,-,TGCGCCAGCAGCTTGGTCTTGGGGGCCACCCACATCTACGAGCAGTACTTC,CASSLVLGATHIYEQYF
TRBV5-1,-,TRBJ1-3,-,TGCGCCAGCAGCTTGGATGCTCCCGGGGTTAAAAACACCATATATTTT,CASSLDAPGVKNTIYF
TRBV7-9,-,TRBJ2-6,-,TGTGCCAGCAGCAACGACAGAGCTGGGGCCAACGTCCTGACTTTC,CASSNDRAGANVLTF
TRBV29-1,-,TRBJ2-7,-,TGCAGCGTTGTGACGACAATAGAGCAGTACTTC,CSVVTTIEQYF
TRBV5-5,-,TRBJ2-3,-,TGTGCCAGCAGCTTGATAGCGGCTAGCACAGATACGCAGTATTTT,CASSLIAASTDTQYF
TRBV5-1,-,TRBJ2-1,TRBD1,TGCGCCAGCTCACCTTACGGGACAGCTTACAATGAGCAGTTCTTC,CASSPYGTAYNEQFF
TRBV7-2,once,TRBJ1-3,-,TGTGCCAGCAGCCGCCCGGGAAGAGGAGACACCATATATTTT,CASSRPGRGDTIYF
TRBV10-1,once,TRBJ2-7,-,TGCGCCAGCAGTGATCGGGCAGGTCTAGCCCTCGAGCAGTACTTC,CASSDRAGLALEQYF
TRBV9,few,TRBJ2-1,-,TGTGCCAGCAGCGAGACGGGTAATATCAATGAGCAGTTCTTC,CASSETGNINEQFF
TRBV6-1,-,TRBJ2-7,-,TGTGCCAGCAGTGCCATCGCCGGCTACGAGCAGTACTTC,CASSAIAGYEQYF
TRBV11-3,-,TRBJ1-1,-,TGTGCCAGCAGCTTAAGCAGGGGGAACACTGAAGCTTTCTTT,CASSLSRGNTEAFF
TRBV6-6,few,TRBJ2-2,TRBD1,TGTGCCAGCAGACAGGGGGAGGCCGGGGAGCTGTTTTTT,CASRQGEAGELFF
TRBV19,-,TRBJ2-5,-,TGTGCCAGTGGGGAGGCCGGGACCCAGTACTTC,CASGEAGTQYF
TRBV4-1,-,TRBJ2-3,TRBD2,TGCGCCAGCAGTAATAGCGGGGGGCGTCCCACAGATACGCAGTATTTT,CASSNSGGRPTDTQYF
TRBV25-1,-,TRBJ1-6,TRBD1,TGTGCCAGCAGCGAGGGGGACAGGGGAAATTCACCCCTCCACTTT,CASSEGDRGNSPLHF
TRBV4-1,few,TRBJ1-4,-,TGCGCCATCGCGCGGGACGCGGAGAATGAAAAACTGTTTTTT,CAIARDAENEKLFF
TRBV2,-,TRBJ2-2,TRBD1,TGTGCCAGCAGTGACTCGAGGACAGGGGGGACCGGGGAGCTGTTTTTT,CASSDSRTGGTGELFF
TRBV19,-,TRBJ2-5,-,TGTGCCAGTAGTATAGTTGGCGGCCCCCAGACCCAGTACTTC,CASSIVGGPQTQYF
TRBV6-1,-,TRBJ1-5,-,TGTGCCAGCAGTTCCCCCACTGGACACAATCAGCCCCAGCATTTT,CASSSPTGHNQPQHF
TRBV27,-,TRBJ2-7,TRBD1,TGTGCCGTAGGACAGGGCGAGGGGAACTACGAGCAGTACTTC,CAVGQGEGNYEQYF
TRBV27,once,TRBJ2-2,-,TGTGCCAGCAGTTTCGGGTTGACCGGGGAGCTGTTTTTT,CASSFGLTGELFF
TRBV20-1,-,TRBJ1-2,-,TGCAGTGCTAGAGAGGAGGAAGGCTACACCTTC,CSAREEEGYTF
TRBV27,-,TRBJ2-7,-,TGTGCCAGCAGTTTGATACAGGGTGCAACCTACGAGCAGTACTTC,CASSLIQGATYEQYF
TRBV5-1,few,TRBJ1-1,-,TGCGCCGCCCGGGAGGGAACAGGGAACACTGAAGCTTTCTTT,CAAREGTGNTEAFF
TRBV6-1,few,TRBJ1-2,-,TGTGCCAGCAGGGGGGCGGGCTACACCTTC,CASRGAGYTF
TRBV27,-,TRBJ2-5,-,TGTGCCAGCAGTTTGTTACAAGAGACCCAGTACTTC,CASSLLQETQYF
TRBV29-1,-,TRBJ1-2,TRBD1,TGCAGCGCTGAAAGGGACAGGGCTGCCGGCTACACCTTC,CSAERDRAAGYTF
TRBV30,-,TRBJ2-3,TRBD2,TGTGCCTGGAGTATGGGAGGGCGGGCCAGTTGGAGCACAGATACGCAGTATTTT,CAWSMGGRASWSTDTQYF
TRBV5-1,-,TRBJ2-3,TRBD2,TGCGCCAGCAGCCTCGGGACTAGCGTGTCTACGCAGTATTTT,CASSLGTSVSTQYF
TRBV18,-,TRBJ2-5,TRBD1,TGTGCCAGCTCACCACTACCTAGGACAGGGAGAGAGACCCAGTACTTC,CASSPLPRTGRETQYF
TRBV29-1,-,TRBJ2-6,-,TGCAGCGTTCGACAGGACTCTGGGGCCAACGTCCTGACTTTC,CSVRQDSGANVLTF
TRBV5-1,-,TRBJ1-2,-,TGCGCCAGCAGCGGGGCCGGGCTCAATTATGGCTACACCTTC,CASSGAGLNYGYTF
TRBV19,-,TRBJ2-7,TRBD2,TGTGCCAGTAGTTCTAGCGGGGGTCCTCGAATCTACGAGCAGTACTTC,CASSSSGGPRIYEQYF
TRBV7-3,-,TRBJ2-1,-,TGTGCCAGCAGCTTAGATAGCTCCTACAATGAGCAGTTCTTC,CASSLDSSYNEQFF
TRBV5-1,-,TRBJ1-1,-,TGCGCCAGCAGCCCTCGGACAGACACTGAAGCTTTCTTT,CASSPRTDTEAFF
TRBV2,-,TRBJ2-7,TRBD1,TGTGCCAGCCGGCCGGGACAGGGGGCCTACGAGCAGTACTTC,CASRPGQGAYEQYF
TRBV11-2,few,TRBJ1-1,-,TGTGCCAGCAGCTTAGTCCTTGGTGACAGATACACTGAAGCTTTCTTT,CASSLVLGDRYTEAFF
TRBV7-3,-,TRBJ2-3,-,TGTGCCAGCAGCTTGTCAGGGCCCCCAGATACGCAGTATTTT,CASSLSGPPDTQYF
TRBV7-3,-,TRBJ2-5,TRBD2,TGTGCCAGCAGCTTAAGGGAGGGAGAGACCCAGTACTTC,CASSLREGETQYF
TRBV19,-,TRBJ1-2,TRBD1,TGTGCCAGTAGTATCGACAGGGGGGTGCCCTATGGCTACACCTTC,CASSIDRGVPYGYTF